A selection of T cell receptor beta chains follows, all from one sample in a study of T-cell memory formation after mild COVID-19. MiXCR, run by TCRdb on the 5' RACE reads, gives a single entry per CDR3 protein. The sample lists over 130,000 distinct CDR3 sequences; around 14% were seen once. The source material was PBMCs or a T cell subset sorted from them (not recorded which). The origin of the receptors is an adult woman who had mild COVID-19 (a few samples of this study predate the infection). Cell type and time point are not known. Both conserved end residues are part of each CDR3. A D gene is named only where the DNA matches it firmly. Rows may omit the clone size; those that give it use once, few, many or a size class.

v_gene,abundance,d_gene,j_gene,CDR3nt,CDR3aa
TRBV20-1,few,.,TRBJ1-2,TGCAGTGCCCCGGAGACAGATAACTATGGCTACACCTTC,CSAPETDNYGYTF
TRBV4-2,.,.,TRBJ2-5,TGTGCCAGCAGCCAAGAGGATAGGGGGGAGACCCAGTACTTC,CASSQEDRGETQYF
TRBV5-1,few,TRBD1,TRBJ1-2,TGCGCCAGCAGCTTTACAGGGGGCGAGTGGGGTCACTATGGCTACACCTTC,CASSFTGGEWGHYGYTF
TRBV19,.,TRBD2,TRBJ2-1,TGTGCCAGTAGTATCGAAGCGGGAGGTCTCTACAATGAGCAGTTCTTC,CASSIEAGGLYNEQFF
TRBV7-9,.,.,TRBJ2-1,TGTGCCAGCAGCTCGACAACCCACAATGAGCAGTTCTTC,CASSSTTHNEQFF
TRBV7-9,few,.,TRBJ2-1,TGTGCCAGCAGCTTACTTTTAGGGGTGAGTGACAATGAGCAGTTCTTC,CASSLLLGVSDNEQFF
TRBV20-1,few,.,TRBJ2-7,TGCAGTGCTAGAGGAGGGCTTTCATACGAGCAGTACTTC,CSARGGLSYEQYF
TRBV20-1,few,.,TRBJ2-1,TGCAGTGCTAGAGGACCGACAGGTGCTTCCTACAATGAGCAGTTCTTC,CSARGPTGASYNEQFF
TRBV4-2,.,.,TRBJ1-6,TGTGCCAGCAGCCTAGAACTACAGTATAATTCACCCCTCCACTTT,CASSLELQYNSPLHF
TRBV11-2,.,TRBD1,TRBJ1-2,TGTGCCAGCAGCTCGACAGGGAGGGATGGCTACACCTTC,CASSSTGRDGYTF
TRBV6-5,few,TRBD1,TRBJ1-2,TGTGCCAGCAGTTCCTCCGAGACAGGGGATGGCTACACCTTC,CASSSSETGDGYTF
TRBV7-9,.,.,TRBJ2-4,TGTGCCAGCACCCTGGGGGCCAACATTCAGTACTTC,CASTLGANIQYF
TRBV5-1,.,.,TRBJ2-2,TGCGCCAGCAGCTTCAACACCGGGGAGCTGTTTTTT,CASSFNTGELFF
TRBV20-1,few,TRBD2,TRBJ2-7,TGCAGTGCTAGAGATGGGAGACTAGCGGGATTATCCTACGAGCAGTACTTC,CSARDGRLAGLSYEQYF
TRBV25-1,few,.,TRBJ2-2,TGTGCCAGCAGTGAATCGGTGCCAGGGACGAACACCGGGGAGCTGTTTTTT,CASSESVPGTNTGELFF
TRBV5-3,few,TRBD1,TRBJ2-2,TGTGCCAGAAACCCCCAGGACAGGCCTAACACCGGGGAGCTGTTTTTT,CARNPQDRPNTGELFF
TRBV14,.,TRBD2,TRBJ2-1,TGTGCCAGCAGCCGGCGACTAGCGGGAGGTAATGAGCAGTTCTTC,CASSRRLAGGNEQFF
TRBV5-1,few,.,TRBJ2-7,TGCGCCAGCAGCTTGGTATCCGGCGGGGAATCGTCCTACGAGCAGTACTTC,CASSLVSGGESSYEQYF
TRBV2,many,.,TRBJ2-1,TGTGCCAGCAAGGACAGCTCCTACAATGAGCAGTTCTTC,CASKDSSYNEQFF
TRBV30,few,.,TRBJ2-2,TGTGCCTGGCGTGGGGCTAGCGAAATCGGGGAGCTGTTTTTT,CAWRGASEIGELFF
TRBV2,few,TRBD1,TRBJ2-7,TGTGCCAGCAGTGGGGATCCCGACAGGGGAGACGAGCAGTACTTC,CASSGDPDRGDEQYF
TRBV12-3/TRBV12-4,few,.,TRBJ2-7,TGTGCCAGCAGTTTCCTTGGGGCAGGCCCCTACGAGCAGTACTTC,CASSFLGAGPYEQYF
TRBV7-3,.,.,TRBJ2-1,TGTGCCAGCAGCGACGGGCAGGGGTTGACTGAGCAGTTCTTC,CASSDGQGLTEQFF
TRBV18,.,TRBD1,TRBJ1-6,TGTGCCAGCTCCCGGGACAGCTATAATTCACCCCTCCACTTT,CASSRDSYNSPLHF
TRBV19,.,.,TRBJ1-2,TGTGCCAGTACCAGAGGGGATTATGGCTACACCTTC,CASTRGDYGYTF
TRBV6-6,.,.,TRBJ1-1,TGTGCCACGGCCGAGGGCACCCTGAACACTGAAGCTTTCTTT,CATAEGTLNTEAFF
TRBV10-3,.,TRBD2,TRBJ2-3,TGTGCCATCAGTGAGGTCGGCACTAGCGGGACGGCGACTATCACAGATACGCAGTATTTT,CAISEVGTSGTATITDTQYF
TRBV6-5,.,.,TRBJ2-3,TGTGCCAGCACCGAAGCGGCGGAATCGTCAGATACGCAGTATTTT,CASTEAAESSDTQYF
TRBV7-8,many,.,TRBJ1-6,TGTGCCAGCAGCCAAAGGGGACATACGAACTCCTATAATTCACCCCTCCACTTT,CASSQRGHTNSYNSPLHF